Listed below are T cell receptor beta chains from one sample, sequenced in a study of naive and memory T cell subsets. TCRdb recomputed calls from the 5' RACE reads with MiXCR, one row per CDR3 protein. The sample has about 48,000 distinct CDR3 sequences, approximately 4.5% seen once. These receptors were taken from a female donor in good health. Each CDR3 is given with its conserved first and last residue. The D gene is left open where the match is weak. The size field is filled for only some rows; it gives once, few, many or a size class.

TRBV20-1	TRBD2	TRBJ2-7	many	CSASSSGSYEQYF	TGCAGTGCTAGTTCTAGCGGGTCCTACGAGCAGTACTTC
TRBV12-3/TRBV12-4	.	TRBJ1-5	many	CASSLTAPSGRQPQHF	TGTGCCAGCAGTTTAACAGCCCCAAGCGGTCGTCAGCCCCAGCATTTT
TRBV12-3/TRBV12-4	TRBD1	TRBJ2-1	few	CASSQRGQEQFF	TGTGCCAGCAGTCAGAGGGGGCAGGAGCAGTTCTTC
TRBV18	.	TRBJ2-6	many	CASSPFEGSGANVLTF	TGTGCCAGCTCACCATTTGAGGGCTCTGGGGCCAACGTCCTGACTTTC
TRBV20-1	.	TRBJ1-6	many	CSARDEFGKGPLHF	TGCAGTGCTAGAGATGAATTTGGAAAGGGACCCCTCCACTTT
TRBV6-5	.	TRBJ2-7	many	CASGAAYEQYF	TGTGCCTCCGGGGCTGCCTACGAGCAGTACTTC
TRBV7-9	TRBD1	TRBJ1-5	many	CASSFGQVPQPQHF	TGTGCCAGCAGCTTCGGACAGGTCCCTCAGCCCCAGCATTTT
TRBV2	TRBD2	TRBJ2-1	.	CASSGAGSSYNEQFF	TGTGCCAGCAGTGGAGCGGGGAGCTCCTACAATGAGCAGTTCTTC
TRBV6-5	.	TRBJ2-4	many	CASRGWVDKNIQYF	TGTGCCAGCAGAGGATGGGTAGACAAAAACATTCAGTACTTC
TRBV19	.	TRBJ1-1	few	CASRATDRTVEAFF	TGTGCCAGTAGAGCTACGGATCGCACCGTAGAAGCTTTCTTT
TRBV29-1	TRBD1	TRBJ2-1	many	CSVQDRDQIFYNEQFF	TGCAGCGTACAAGACAGGGACCAGATTTTCTACAATGAGCAGTTCTTC
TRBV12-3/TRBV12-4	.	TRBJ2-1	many	CASSLAVSSLANEQFF	TGTGCCAGCAGTTTAGCAGTCTCCTCCCTGGCGAATGAGCAGTTCTTC
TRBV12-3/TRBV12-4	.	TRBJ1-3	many	CASNLSGNTIYF	TGTGCCAGCAACCTGTCGGGAAACACCATATATTTT
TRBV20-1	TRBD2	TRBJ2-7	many	CSASGTSIKFYEQYF	TGCAGTGCCTCGGGGACTAGCATAAAATTCTACGAGCAGTACTTC
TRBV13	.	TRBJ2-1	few	CASSLTGQGGRNEQFF	TGTGCCAGCAGCTTAACCGGGCAGGGTGGGCGCAATGAGCAGTTCTTC
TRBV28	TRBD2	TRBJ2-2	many	CASTLGLAGVGELFF	TGTGCCAGCACCTTGGGACTAGCGGGAGTCGGGGAGCTGTTTTTT
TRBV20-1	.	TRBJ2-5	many	CSARDLGETQYF	TGCAGTGCTAGAGATCTGGGCGAGACCCAGTACTTC
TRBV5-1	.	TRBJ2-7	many	CASLGAPTYEQYF	TGCGCCTCGCTCGGAGCTCCAACCTACGAGCAGTACTTC
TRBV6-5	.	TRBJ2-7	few	CASSYGAGPYEQYF	TGTGCCAGCAGTTACGGCGCCGGTCCCTACGAGCAGTACTTC
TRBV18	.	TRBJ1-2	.	CASSPYGGGRDYTF	TGTGCCAGCTCACCGTACGGGGGGGGGCGCGACTACACCTTC